The T cell receptor (beta chain) under discussion was sequenced for a study of blood T cell repertoires in COVID-19. Whole-study context: The samples span acute and convalescent COVID-19 from the United States, Italy and Spain. T cells, B-cell-depleted T cells, or PBMCs provided the cDNA or gDNA that served as material.

The junction had 3 bases not matched to a gene; V was cut back by 0 bases and J by 4 bases. This CDR3 contains 15 residues. Germline V gene lookup returns CDR1 SGHTA and CDR2 FQGTGA. In the study's own analysis: Amplified reference gene primers provided the basis for estimating nucleated cell counts. Sequencing was performed with immunoSEQ multiplex PCR; in TCRdb, only in-frame clones are kept and a portion is missing. V and J calls and clone size are given by that table; D and trimming were obtained from the DNA. This sample carries 130,000 to 150,000 clones, roughly 80% of them seen once, and the ten largest clones take 8.6%.

This chain links TRBV7-3 with TRBJ2-3; 8 bases are shared with TRBD1. This TCR was sampled from a man aged 45-65 years with active or convalescent COVID-19. The sample was peripheral blood. CDR3 in DNA: TGTGCCAGCAGCTTAACGGGACAGGCGGCAGATACGCAGTATTTT. Protein sequence: CASSLTGQAADTQYF.